This T cell receptor (beta chain) was documented in a study of blood T cell repertoires in COVID-19. Measured with immunoSEQ multiplex PCR; TCRdb has only the in-frame clones, and not every one. The table has some 290,000 clones, nearly 90% seen once. CDR3 length equals 13 residues. The V gene lost 2 bases and the J gene lost 0 bases, with 2 bases spanning the gap. Germline V gene data show CDR1 as MNHNS and CDR2 as SASEGT. The chain joins TRBV6-1 to TRBJ1-3, with no clear D. This TCR derives from a woman in her twenties or thirties with COVID-19, enrolled during active disease. The specimen was peripheral blood. The CDR3 coding sequence is TGTGCCAGCAGTGAACACTCTGGAAACACCATATATTTT. The encoded protein is CASSEHSGNTIYF.